The 24 T cell receptor beta chains listed next were all sequenced from one sample in a study of CD8 T cells in ankylosing spondylitis. From the 5' RACE reads, TCRdb called clonotypes with MiXCR, one entry per CDR3 protein. The table records 150,000 to 200,000 distinct CDR3 sequences, approximately 13% of them present only once. Sequencing was performed on blood, either unsorted or a sorted T cell fraction (not recorded which). All receptors derive from a female donor with ankylosing spondylitis or in good health (not recorded which).

This clonotype has at least ten counts. In DNA, the CDR3 is TGTGCCACCAGTGATAAACAACAAGGGGCTCCTAGCACAGATACGCAGTATTTT. As protein: CATSDKQQGAPSTDTQYF. The chain couples TRBV24-1 to TRBJ2-3; D may be TRBD1 (5 bases). V lost 3 bases and J lost 0, with 18 bases in between. Per the germline V gene, CDR1 is KGHDR and CDR2 is SFDVKD. The CDR3 spans 18 residues.

This rearrangement joins TRBV10-3 to TRBJ2-1; a possible D gene is TRBD2 (5 bases). V dropped 5 bases and J dropped 0 bases, with 14 bases sitting between them. CDR3 length: 16 residues. The germline V gene has CDR1 ENHRY and CDR2 SYGVKD. CDR3 bases: TGTGCCATCAGTCCGGGATGGAGAACCTCCTACAATGAGCAGTTCTTC. This gives the protein CAISPGWRTSYNEQFF.

This clonotype was observed a handful of times. CDR3 amino acids: CAIRGTGADGNTIYF. CDR3 coding DNA: TGTGCCATCAGGGGGACAGGGGCGGACGGAAACACCATATATTTT. The chain recombines TRBV10-3 with TRBJ1-3, with 10 nucleotides matching TRBD1. Per the germline V gene, CDR1 is ENHRY and CDR2 is SYGVKD. Trimming cost V 6 bases and J 4 bases; bases outside gene matches: 6. The length of the CDR3 is 15 residues.

This clonotype was observed many times. The chain couples TRBV7-2 to TRBJ1-5; no clear D gene. The V end was cut by 3 bases, the J end by 7 bases, with 16 bases between. The CDR3 runs 15 residues. Germline CDR1 and CDR2: SGHTA and FQGNSA. The CDR3 loop reads CASSLGSGMGQPQHF. The CDR3 bases are TGTGCCAGCAGCTTGGGGTCGGGGATGGGGCAGCCCCAGCATTTT.

The V call is TRBV29-1, the J call TRBJ2-7; D possibly corresponds to TRBD1 (6 bases). There are 13 residues in the CDR3. V was clipped by 4 bases and J by 2 bases, with 12 bases between them. Germline V gives CDR1 SQVTM, CDR2 ANQGSEA. CDR3 sequence: CSVVRTATYEQYF. The CDR3 DNA is TGCAGCGTTGTGAGGACAGCCACCTACGAGCAGTACTTC.

The chain has TRBV4-3 and TRBJ2-7; 12 bases fit TRBD2. Trimming took 1 base from V and 8 from J; bases not matched to a gene: 6. This CDR3 region has 15 residues. The V gene's germline CDR1 is LGHNA and CDR2 YSLEER. CDR3 sequence reads: CASSQGTSGNVKQYF. Here the CDR3 DNA reads TGCGCCAGCAGCCAAGGGACTAGCGGGAATGTCAAGCAGTACTTC.

This clonotype has only a few counts. The chain recombines TRBV12-3 or TRBV12-4 with TRBJ2-7; no clear D gene. Trimming took off 1 base at V and 3 bases at J, with 10 bases between the two ends. The CDR3 totals 14 residues. CDR3: CASSLGDRDYEQYF. In DNA, the CDR3 is TGTGCCAGCAGTTTAGGAGATAGGGACTACGAGCAGTACTTC.

This clonotype appeared many times. The chain links TRBV29-1 to TRBJ1-1; no definite D call. The germline V and J ends were trimmed by 1 base and 5 bases, with 5 bases remaining between them. The CDR3 has 11 amino acids. The V gene's germline CDR1 is SQVTM and CDR2 ANQGSEA. In DNA, the CDR3 is TGCAGCGTTGAAGCTAGGACTGAAGCTTTCTTT. This sequence encodes CSVEARTEAFF.

V gene TRBV5-5 combines with J gene TRBJ1-6; D perhaps matches TRBD1 (5 bases). Trimming took 4 bases from V and 4 from J, leaving 9 bases between them. The germline V gene encodes CDR1 SGHKS and CDR2 YYEKEE (reference sequence). CDR3 length: 14 amino acids. Here the CDR3 reads CASSETVYNSPLHF. CDR3 in DNA: TGTGCCAGCAGCGAGACAGTTTATAATTCACCCCTCCACTTT.

The gene calls are TRBV15 and TRBJ2-4, with D maybe TRBD1 (6 bases). The V gene lost 1 base and the J gene lost 2 bases, with 15 bases spanning the gap. The CDR3 is 17 residues long. CDR1 is LNHNV and CDR2 is YYDKDF in the germline V gene (reference sequence). The CDR3 DNA reads as TGTGCCACCAGCAGAGGGATCAGGGGAAGTACCAAAAACATTCAGTACTTC. Translated: CATSRGIRGSTKNIQYF.

This clonotype was observed a few times. V is TRBV20-1 and J is TRBJ2-1; 9 nucleotides match TRBD2. The junction had 11 bases not matched to a gene; V was cut back by 1 base and J by 1 base. Germline V gives CDR1 DFQATT, CDR2 SNEGSKA (reference sequence). There are 18 residues in the CDR3. The CDR3 DNA reads as TGCAGTGCTAGAGGCACGGGCGGGAGGGCCGGTTCCTACAATGAGCAGTTCTTC. Translation: CSARGTGGRAGSYNEQFF.

This clonotype has at least ten counts. The chain joins TRBV7-2 to TRBJ1-1; possible D gene TRBD1, 5 bases. CDR1 and CDR2 (germline): SGHTA, FQGNSA. CDR3 size: 13 residues. The V end lost 1 base, the J end lost 8 bases, and 11 bases lay between the germline ends. The CDR3, as DNA: TGTGCCAGCAGCTTAGTATCAGGGACCGAAGCTTTCTTT. It translates to CASSLVSGTEAFF.

This clonotype occurred many times. The rearrangement joins TRBV28 to TRBJ2-7; no definite D call. The CDR3 is 14 residues long. The germline gives CDR1 MDHEN, CDR2 SYDVKM. Deletions cut 7 bases from V and 2 bases from J, with 15 bases between. The CDR3 region has the DNA TGTGCCAGCAATCAGGTTTCGGGCCCCTACGAGCAGTACTTC. Protein: CASNQVSGPYEQYF.

The genes are TRBV7-2 and TRBJ2-2, with TRBD2 matching 8 bases. The CDR3 runs to 16 residues. Germline trimming cut 1 base from V and 4 bases from J; bases unmatched to any gene: 5. CDR1 and CDR2 from the germline V gene are SGHTA and FQGNSA. The CDR3 coding sequence is TGTGCCAGCAGCTTAGAAGTTGCGGGGGGCACCGGGGAGCTGTTTTTT. Its translation: CASSLEVAGGTGELFF.

This clonotype was recorded a few times. V gene TRBV11-2 combines with J gene TRBJ2-3; either TRBD1 or TRBD2 may supply D (5 bases each). Trimming shortened V by 2 bases and J by 1 base, and 10 bases separated the two germline ends. From germline, CDR1 is SGHAT and CDR2 FQNNGV. CDR3 size: 15 residues. Written as DNA, the CDR3 is TGTGCCAGCAGCTTAATATCGGGGCGCACAGATACGCAGTATTTT. It specifies CASSLISGRTDTQYF.

The sample holds one count of this clonotype. This sequence joins TRBV6-2 or TRBV6-3 and TRBJ2-7; 8 bases agree with TRBD1. J was trimmed by 4 bases and V by 4 bases; bases with no gene match: 6. CDR1 and CDR2 (germline): MNHEY, SVGEGT. This CDR3 comprises 14 residues. The CDR3 here is CASSFGRGQYEQYF. CDR3 nucleotide sequence: TGTGCCAGCAGTTTTGGCAGGGGGCAGTACGAGCAGTACTTC.

The chain has TRBV20-1 and TRBJ1-5; D unresolved. V was clipped by 3 bases and J by 7 bases, with 13 bases between them. The CDR3 length is 13 residues. Germline CDR1 reads DFQATT; CDR2 reads SNEGSKA (reference sequence). CDR3 region: CSARTIPGQPQHF. CDR3 DNA sequence: TGCAGTGCTAGGACTATTCCCGGGCAGCCCCAGCATTTT.

The chain links TRBV20-1 to TRBJ2-3, with D possibly matching TRBD2 (5 bases). Per the germline V gene, CDR1 is DFQATT and CDR2 is SNEGSKA (reference sequence). V was clipped by 3 bases and J by 3 bases, with 16 bases between them. The CDR3 spans 15 residues. CDR3 DNA sequence: TGCAGTGCTAGTGGCGTTGAGGCGGGTACAGATACGCAGTATTTT. Translating gives CSASGVEAGTDTQYF.

This clonotype occurred many times. For the CDR3, the DNA is TGTGCCAGCAGCTATAGACTTCTACACAACACAGATACGCAGTATTTT. This codes for CASSYRLLHNTDTQYF. This chain uses TRBV5-6 with TRBJ2-3, with D uncertain. V lost 3 bases to trimming and J lost 2 bases, with 16 bases between them. The germline V gene has CDR1 SGHDT and CDR2 YYEEEE. This CDR3 region has 16 residues.

The gene calls are TRBV7-2 and TRBJ1-3, with TRBD1 identical over 7 bases. From germline, CDR1 is SGHTA and CDR2 FQGNSA. CDR3 length: 14 residues. With V trimmed by 5 bases and J by 0 bases, 1 base remained unmatched. The CDR3 sequence: CASSNRGSGNTIYF. CDR3 bases: TGTGCCAGCAGCAACAGGGGCTCTGGAAACACCATATATTTT. Complete variable domain (other parts from reference TRBV7-2 and TRBJ1-3): GAGVSQSPSNKVTEKGKDVELRCDPISGHTALYWYRQSLGQGLEFLIYFQGNSAPDKSGLPSDRFSAERTGGSVSTLTIQRTQQEDSAVYLCASSNRGSGNTIYFGEGSWLTVV.

The table lists this clonotype with many counts. The chain is built from TRBV13 and TRBJ2-6; D is undetermined. Germline-derived CDR1 and CDR2 are PRHDT and FYEKMQ (reference sequence). The CDR3 is made up of 16 amino acids. V gave up 0 bases and J gave up 0 bases, with 6 bases separating them. The DNA for the CDR3 is TGTGCCAGCAGCTTAGGGCGGATCTCTGGGGCCAACGTCCTGACTTTC. Protein sequence: CASSLGRISGANVLTF.

Many counts were recorded for this clonotype. The chain employs TRBV5-1 and TRBJ2-2, with TRBD2 as a possible D gene (5 bases). This CDR3 spans 16 amino acids. V gave up 4 bases and J gave up 3 bases, with 16 bases separating them. Germline V gene data show CDR1 as SGHRS and CDR2 as YFSETQ. Here the CDR3 reads CASSNGLRRDTGELFF. The CDR3 bases are TGCGCCAGCAGCAACGGACTCCGGCGGGACACCGGGGAGCTGTTTTTT.

In this sample, this clonotype turned up many times. This chain uses TRBV7-2 with TRBJ1-5; TRBD1 aligns across 9 bases. The CDR3 length is 16 residues. CDR1 is SGHTA, CDR2 FQGNSA, per germline. With V trimmed by 3 bases and J by 6 bases, 9 bases remained unmatched. The CDR3 region has the DNA TGTGCCAGCAGCTTGGGGGACAGGGCCATCGGTCAGCCCCAGCATTTT. Amino acid sequence: CASSLGDRAIGQPQHF.

This clonotype occurred many times. V gene TRBV5-1 combines with J gene TRBJ1-2, with D possibly TRBD1 on 6 matching bases. CDR3 length equals 12 residues. Between the trimmed V and J ends, which lost 4 bases and 8 bases, there was a span of 12 bases. CDR1 and CDR2 from the germline V gene are SGHRS and YFSETQ. CDR3 bases: TGCGCCAGCAGCCGGGACATCCAAGGCTACACCTTC. It translates to CASSRDIQGYTF. The full variable domain, its missing parts supplied by reference TRBV5-1 and TRBJ1-2, is KAGVTQTPRYLIKTRGQQVTLSCSPISGHRSVSWYQQTPGQGLQFLFEYFSETQRNKGNFPGRFSGRQFSNSRSEMNVSTLELGDSALYLCASSRDIQGYTFGSGTRLTVV.